This passage covers 12 T cell receptor beta chains from one sample sequenced in a study of cytomegalovirus exposure and HLA in healthy donors. Primers included in the PCR were 60 Vbeta and 13 Jbeta primers. This table comes from immunoSEQ multiplex PCR, and its TCRdb copy is limited to in-frame clones, with some not included. The data contain over 100,000 clones, around 76% of them singletons. Sequencing used PBMCs. These receptors originate from a male donor in good health and CMV-seronegative.

The gene calls are TRBV6-6 and TRBJ2-5, with 7 bases identical to TRBD1. The CDR3 is 15 residues long. Trimming cost V 6 bases and J 9 bases; bases outside gene matches: 16. CDR1 and CDR2 (germline): MNHNY, SVGAGI (reference sequence). The CDR3 sequence is CASSRNRGKLEAQYF. The CDR3 DNA follows: TGTGCCAGCAGCCGGAACAGGGGAAAGTTGGAGGCCCAGTACTTC.

The V call is TRBV6-4, the J call TRBJ2-7; a weak D match, TRBD1 (6 bases). V lost 7 bases and J lost 3, with 16 bases in between. The CDR3 runs to 14 residues. Germline lookup yields CDR1 MRHNA and CDR2 SNTAGT. In DNA form, the CDR3 reads TGTGCCAGCATCGAAAGGACAGTGCTCTACGAGCAGTACTTC. Protein sequence: CASIERTVLYEQYF.

The table lists this clone with a few counts. The chain links TRBV9 to TRBJ1-4, with D perhaps matching TRBD1 (6 bases). The CDR3 sequence is 15 residues long. Trimming shortened V by 0 bases and J by 5 bases, and 11 bases separated the two germline ends. Germline values: CDR1 SGDLS, CDR2 YYNGEE. The CDR3 here is CASSVAGGLNEKLFF. In DNA form, the CDR3 reads TGTGCCAGCAGCGTAGCCGGGGGGCTAAATGAAAAACTGTTTTTT.

A single count supports this clone. The chain joins TRBV7-6 to TRBJ2-3; D is possibly TRBD2 (6 bases). V gave up 1 base and J gave up 0 bases, with 14 bases separating them. Germline CDR1 is SGHVS and CDR2 is FNYEAQ. CDR3 size: 17 residues. The CDR3 protein is CASSLGTLASSTDTQYF. The CDR3 bases are TGTGCCAGCAGCTTAGGAACCCTAGCGTCTAGCACAGATACGCAGTATTTT.

The chain recombines TRBV27 with TRBJ2-3; no clear D. V shed 5 bases and J shed 6 bases, with 27 bases lying between them. CDR1 and CDR2 (germline): MNHEY, SMNVEV (reference sequence). The CDR3 sequence is 18 residues long. The CDR3, as DNA: TGTGCCAGCAGTCCATGGGCGACGAACCCCCCCGGAAAGGATACGCAGTATTTT. It is translated as CASSPWATNPPGKDTQYF.

Comment on this clone: Other DNA sequences in the sample encode the same CDR3. The chain is built from TRBV25-1 and TRBJ1-5, with D tentatively TRBD1 (5 bases). V lost 3 bases and J 4 bases, leaving 10 bases between the germline ends. This CDR3 has 14 residues. The germline gives CDR1 MGHDK, CDR2 SYGVNS. CDR3 sequence: CASSEWGGNQPQHF. For the CDR3, the DNA is TGTGCCAGCAGTGAGTGGGGGGGGAATCAGCCCCAGCATTTT.

The chain links TRBV2 to TRBJ2-3; possibly TRBD2 for D (6 bases). CDR1 and CDR2 from the germline V gene are SNHLY and FYNNEI. V lost 5 bases and J 5 bases, leaving 20 bases between the germline ends. The CDR3 extends over 16 amino acids. CDR3 amino acids: CASSSGLFLAQDTQYF. CDR3 DNA: TGTGCCAGCAGTAGCGGACTATTCCTTGCCCAAGATACGCAGTATTTT.

The rearrangement joins TRBV6-5 to TRBJ1-1, with no clear D. Germline assignment: CDR1 MNHEY and CDR2 SVGAGI. The CDR3 has 14 amino acids. V was cut by 0 bases and J by 1 base, with 6 bases left in between. Here the CDR3 reads CASSYSRSNTEAFF. The CDR3 coding sequence is TGTGCCAGCAGTTACTCGAGGTCGAACACTGAAGCTTTCTTT.

This clone has a handful of counts. The J gene is TRBJ2-1, the V gene TRBV5-1; weak D call: TRBD2 (6 bases). Germline CDR1 and CDR2: SGHRS and YFSETQ. The CDR3 has 13 residues. The V gene lost 7 bases and the J gene lost 9 bases, with 17 bases spanning the gap. In DNA form, the CDR3 reads TGCGCCAGCGGACGGGACTCGACAAGTGAGCAGTTCTTC. Translated, it gives CASGRDSTSEQFF.

This clone showed up just a few times. The genes are TRBV10-1 and TRBJ2-1, with 7 bases aligning to TRBD1. J gave up 3 bases and V 3 bases, and 5 bases lay outside the gene matches. This CDR3 is built from 15 residues. Germline CDR1 is WNHNN and CDR2 is SYGVQD (reference sequence). For the CDR3, the DNA is TGCGCCAGCAGTGAAAGGGACAGAGGCTACAATGAGCAGTTCTTC. The encoded protein is CASSERDRGYNEQFF.

For the CDR3, the DNA is TGTGCCAGCAGACGACAGGGATATGGCTACACCTTC. This translates into CASRRQGYGYTF. This chain uses TRBV27 with TRBJ1-2, with 7 bases matching TRBD1. Germline V gene lookup returns CDR1 MNHEY and CDR2 SMNVEV (reference sequence). The CDR3 loop spans 12 amino acids. V was clipped by 6 bases and J by 5 bases; unmatched bases: 3.

CDR3 sequence reads: CAWSKATSTDTQYF. CDR3 coding DNA: TGTGCCTGGAGTAAAGCGACTAGCACAGATACGCAGTATTTT. V usage is TRBV30 and J usage is TRBJ2-3; D is ambiguous. The CDR3 runs 14 residues. Germline lookup yields CDR1 GTSNPN and CDR2 SVGIG (reference sequence). Trimming cost V 2 bases and J 0 bases, with 9 bases left between them. The full variable domain, in which reference TRBV30 and TRBJ2-3 provide the parts outside the CDR3, is SQTIHQWPATLVQPVGSPLSLECTVEGTSNPNLYWYRQAAGRGLQLLFYSVGIGQISSEVPQNLSASRPQDRQFILSSKKLLLSDSGFYLCAWSKATSTDTQYFGPGTRLTVL.